A selection of T cell receptor beta chains follows, all from one sample in a study of T cells in Graves' hyperthyroidism and ophthalmopathy. TCRdb re-analysed the multiplex PCR reads in MiXCR, keeping a single row per CDR3 protein. The top ten clones hold 15% to 20% of a sample with 30,000 to 45,000 distinct CDR3 sequences, around 50% of them seen once. Sequenced sample: blood. All receptors come from a man aged 40-49 years with Graves' ophthalmopathy. The CDR3 runs from the conserved cysteine through the conserved F or W. D genes are given only for firm matches. Size values are once, few and many counts, or a class for expanded clones, and some rows have none.

J gene | clone size | V gene | D gene | CDR3 protein | CDR3 DNA
TRBJ2-1 | many | TRBV19 | NA | CASSITRERNEQFF | TGTGCCAGTAGTATTACACGGGAGCGAAATGAGCAGTTCTTC
TRBJ2-5 | many | TRBV12-3/TRBV12-4 | TRBD2 | CASSSGLAETQYF | TGTGCCAGCAGTTCGGGACTAGCCGAGACCCAGTACTTC
TRBJ1-1 | many | TRBV11-2 | NA | CASSFHREAAFF | TGTGCCAGCAGCTTTCATCGGGAAGCGGCTTTCTTT
TRBJ2-4 | many | TRBV5-1 | NA | CASSYGTQDIQYF | TGCGCCAGCAGCTATGGGACGCAGGACATTCAGTACTTC
TRBJ2-7 | NA | TRBV6-5 | TRBD2 | CASSRRENFYEQYF | TGTGCCAGCAGTCGGCGGGAGAACTTTTACGAGCAGTACTTC
TRBJ2-6 | NA | TRBV7-2 | TRBD1 | CASGRTGGALTF | TGTGCCAGCGGTAGGACAGGGGGCGCCTTGACTTTC
TRBJ2-7 | once | TRBV7-8 | TRBD2 | CASSLASSGGSYEQYF | TGTGCCAGCAGCTTAGCCTCTAGCGGGGGATCCTACGAGCAGTACTTC
TRBJ2-7 | NA | TRBV25-1 | TRBD2 | CASSDAGGAYEQYF | TGTGCCAGCAGTGATGCGGGAGGGGCCTACGAGCAGTACTTC
TRBJ2-3 | NA | TRBV9 | NA | CASSAGYNEQYF | TGTGCCAGCAGCGCGGGATACAATGAGCAGTATTTT
TRBJ1-1 | NA | TRBV7-6 | NA | CASSFYICSARVDGMNTEAFF | NA
TRBJ2-2 | medium-sized | TRBV7-2 | NA | CASSLARGGELFF | TGTGCCAGCAGCTTAGCGCGGGGCGGGGAGCTGTTTTTT
TRBJ1-1 | many | TRBV19 | NA | CASSWTSQNTEAFF | TGTGCCAGTAGCTGGACATCGCAGAACACTGAAGCTTTCTTT
TRBJ1-5 | NA | TRBV19 | TRBD1 | CASSMAGGTGRQPQHF | TGTGCCAGTAGTATGGCGGGCGGGACAGGGCGCCAGCCCCAGCATTTT
TRBJ2-7 | NA | TRBV2 | TRBD1 | CASSGTGGPYEQYF | TGTGCCAGCAGTGGGACAGGGGGCCCCTACGAGCAGTACTTC
TRBJ1-1 | many | TRBV4-2 | NA | CASSQGDRLSTEAFF | TGTGCCAGCAGCCAAGGCGACAGGTTGAGCACTGAAGCTTTCTTT